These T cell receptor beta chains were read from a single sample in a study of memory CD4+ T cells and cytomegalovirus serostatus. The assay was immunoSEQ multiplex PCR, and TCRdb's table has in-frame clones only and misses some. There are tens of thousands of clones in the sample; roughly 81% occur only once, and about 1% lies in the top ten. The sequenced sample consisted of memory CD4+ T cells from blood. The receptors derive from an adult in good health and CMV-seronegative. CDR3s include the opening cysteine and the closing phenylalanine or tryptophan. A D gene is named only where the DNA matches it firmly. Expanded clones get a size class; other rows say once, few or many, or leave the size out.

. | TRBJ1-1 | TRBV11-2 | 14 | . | CASSLGPTNTEAFF | TGTGCCAGCAGCTTAGGGCCAACCAACACTGAAGCTTTCTTT
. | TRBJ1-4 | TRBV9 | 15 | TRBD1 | CASSSGQGANEKLFF | TGTGCCAGCAGCTCAGGACAGGGGGCTAATGAAAAACTGTTTTTT
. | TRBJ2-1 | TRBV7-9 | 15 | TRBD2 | CASSLKASGDNEQFF | TGTGCCAGCAGCTTAAAGGCTAGCGGGGACAATGAGCAGTTCTTC
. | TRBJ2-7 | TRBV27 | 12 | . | CASSNPGQRQYF | TGTGCCAGCAGCAATCCGGGACAACGGCAGTACTTC
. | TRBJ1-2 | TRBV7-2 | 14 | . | CASSLGEEYGDYTF | TGTGCCAGCAGCTTAGGAGAGGAATATGGTGACTACACCTTC
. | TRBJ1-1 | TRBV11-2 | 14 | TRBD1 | CASSLGDRGTEAFF | TGTGCCAGCAGCTTAGGGGACAGGGGTACTGAAGCTTTCTTT
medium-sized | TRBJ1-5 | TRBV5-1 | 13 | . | CASSRSGNQPQHF | TGCGCCAGCAGCCGAAGTGGCAATCAGCCCCAGCATTTT
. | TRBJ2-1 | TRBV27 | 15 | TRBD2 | CASSYSVAGVHEQFF | TGTGCCAGCAGTTATTCGGTAGCGGGAGTACATGAGCAGTTCTTC
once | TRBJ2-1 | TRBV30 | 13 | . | CASSLDSLNEQFF | TGTGCCTCCTCTTTAGACAGCCTAAATGAGCAGTTCTTC
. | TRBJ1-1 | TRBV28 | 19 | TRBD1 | CASSHLLTGTGIADTEAFF | TGTGCCAGCAGTCACTTACTCACCGGGACAGGGATTGCGGACACTGAAGCTTTCTTT
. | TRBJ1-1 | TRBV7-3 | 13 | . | CASSFKSSAEAFF | TGTGCCAGCAGCTTTAAGTCGAGCGCTGAAGCTTTCTTT
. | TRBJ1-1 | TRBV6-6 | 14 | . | CASSYLDKSAEAFF | TGTGCCAGCAGTTACCTGGATAAGTCGGCTGAAGCTTTCTTT
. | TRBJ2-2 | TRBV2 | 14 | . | CASSEGARTGELFF | TGTGCCAGCAGTGAGGGGGCCAGGACCGGGGAGCTGTTTTTT
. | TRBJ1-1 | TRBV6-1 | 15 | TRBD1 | CASSPFTGGLTEAFF | TGTGCCAGCAGTCCCTTTACAGGGGGACTCACTGAAGCTTTCTTT
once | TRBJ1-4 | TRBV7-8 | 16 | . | CASSLAWAGPNEKLFF | TGTGCCAGCAGCTTAGCTTGGGCAGGGCCTAATGAAAAACTGTTTTTT
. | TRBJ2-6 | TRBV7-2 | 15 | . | CASSLFTSRANVLTF | TGTGCCAGCAGCTTATTCACCTCGAGGGCCAACGTCCTGACTTTC
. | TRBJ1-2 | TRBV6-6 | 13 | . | CASRKDGFYGYTF | TGTGCCAGCAGGAAAGACGGATTCTATGGCTACACCTTC
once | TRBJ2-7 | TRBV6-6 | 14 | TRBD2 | CASSYLAGGREQYF | TGTGCCAGCAGTTACCTTGCGGGAGGGCGTGAGCAGTACTTC
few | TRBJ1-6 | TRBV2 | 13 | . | CASSEVANSPLHF | TGTGCCAGCAGTGAAGTAGCTAATTCACCCCTCCACTTT
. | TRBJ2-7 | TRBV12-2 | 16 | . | CASRRLTGRSMDEQYF | TGTGCAAGTCGTCGCCTGACAGGGCGGTCTATGGACGAGCAGTACTTC
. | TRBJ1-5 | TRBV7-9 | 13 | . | CASNSGTGRPQHF | TGTGCCAGCAATTCGGGCACAGGGCGGCCCCAGCATTTT
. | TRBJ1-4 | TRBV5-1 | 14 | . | CASSLQGTNEKLFF | TGCGCCAGCAGCTTGCAGGGAACTAATGAAAAACTGTTTTTT
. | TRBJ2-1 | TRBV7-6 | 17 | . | CASSPIGPGNSGNEQFF | TGTGCCAGCAGCCCCATAGGGCCAGGGAACAGCGGCAATGAGCAGTTCTTC